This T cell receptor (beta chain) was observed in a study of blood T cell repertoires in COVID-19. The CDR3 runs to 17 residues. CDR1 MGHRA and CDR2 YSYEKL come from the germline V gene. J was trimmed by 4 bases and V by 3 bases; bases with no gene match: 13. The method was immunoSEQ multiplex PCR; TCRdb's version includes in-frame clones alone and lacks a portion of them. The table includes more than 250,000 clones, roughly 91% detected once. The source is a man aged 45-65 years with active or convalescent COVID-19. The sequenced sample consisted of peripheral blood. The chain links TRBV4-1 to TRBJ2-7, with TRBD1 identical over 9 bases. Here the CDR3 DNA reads TGCGCCAGCAGCCACCCTCCCGGGACAGGGAATAGGTACGAGCAGTACTTC. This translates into CASSHPPGTGNRYEQYF.